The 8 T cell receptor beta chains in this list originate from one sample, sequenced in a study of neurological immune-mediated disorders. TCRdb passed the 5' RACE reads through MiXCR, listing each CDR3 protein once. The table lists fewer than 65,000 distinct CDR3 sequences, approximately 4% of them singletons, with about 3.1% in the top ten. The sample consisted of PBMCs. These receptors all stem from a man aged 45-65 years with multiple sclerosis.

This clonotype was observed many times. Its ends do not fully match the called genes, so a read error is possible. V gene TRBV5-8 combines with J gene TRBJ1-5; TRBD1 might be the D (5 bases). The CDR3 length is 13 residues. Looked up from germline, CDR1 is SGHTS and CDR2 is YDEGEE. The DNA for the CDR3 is TGTGCCAGCAGCCCAGACAGCGATCAGCCCCAGAATTTT. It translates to CASSPDSDQPQNF.

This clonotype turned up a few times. CDR3: CASSTPESNQPQHF. In nucleotides, the CDR3 is TGTGCCAGCAGCACTCCCGAAAGCAATCAGCCCCAGCATTTT. The chain uses TRBV3-1 and TRBJ1-5; D remains unclear. The germline V gene encodes CDR1 LGHDT and CDR2 YNNKEL (reference sequence). V was clipped by 5 bases and J by 1 base, with 9 bases between them. This CDR3 comprises 14 residues.

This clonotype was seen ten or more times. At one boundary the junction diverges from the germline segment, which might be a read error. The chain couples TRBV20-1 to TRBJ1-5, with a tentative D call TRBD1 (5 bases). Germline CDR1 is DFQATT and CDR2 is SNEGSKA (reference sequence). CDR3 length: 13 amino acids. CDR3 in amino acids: CSARTGVNQPQNF. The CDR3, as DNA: TGCAGTGCTAGAACGGGGGTTAATCAGCCCCAGAATTTT.

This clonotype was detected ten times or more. CDR3 sequence reads: CATRVGLLNTEAFF. The CDR3 DNA reads as TGTGCCACCAGAGTAGGGTTATTGAACACTGAAGCTTTCTTT. V is TRBV2 and J is TRBJ1-1; D not certain. The CDR3 spans 14 residues. V was cut by 10 bases and J by 0 bases, with 15 bases left in between. Germline V gives CDR1 SNHLY, CDR2 FYNNEI.

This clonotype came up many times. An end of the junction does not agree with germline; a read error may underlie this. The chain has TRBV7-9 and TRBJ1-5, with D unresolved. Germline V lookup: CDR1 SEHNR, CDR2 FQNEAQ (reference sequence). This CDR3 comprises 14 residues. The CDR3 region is CASSLGQVNQPQNF. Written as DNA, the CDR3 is TGTGCCAGCAGCTTAGGGCAGGTCAATCAGCCCCAGAATTTT.

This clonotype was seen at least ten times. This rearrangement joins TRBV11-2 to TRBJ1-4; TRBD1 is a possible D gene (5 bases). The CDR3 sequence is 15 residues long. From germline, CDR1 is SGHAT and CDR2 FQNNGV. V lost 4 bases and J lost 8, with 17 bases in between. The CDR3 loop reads CASSSGPTRREKLFF. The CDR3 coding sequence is TGTGCCAGCAGCTCAGGGCCAACCCGGCGGGAAAAACTGTTTTTT.

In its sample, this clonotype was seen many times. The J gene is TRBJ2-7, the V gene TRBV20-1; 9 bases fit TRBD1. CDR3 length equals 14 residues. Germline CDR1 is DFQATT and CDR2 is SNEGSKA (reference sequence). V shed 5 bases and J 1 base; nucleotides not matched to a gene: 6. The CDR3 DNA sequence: TGCAGTGCTCAGGACAGGGGCCTTTCCTACGAGCAGTACTTC. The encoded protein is CSAQDRGLSYEQYF.

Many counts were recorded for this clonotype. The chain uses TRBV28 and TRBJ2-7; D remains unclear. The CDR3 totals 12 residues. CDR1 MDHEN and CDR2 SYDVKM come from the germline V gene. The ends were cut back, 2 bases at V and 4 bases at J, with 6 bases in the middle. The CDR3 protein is CASSLIAYEQYF. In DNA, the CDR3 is TGTGCCAGCAGTTTAATAGCATACGAGCAGTACTTC.